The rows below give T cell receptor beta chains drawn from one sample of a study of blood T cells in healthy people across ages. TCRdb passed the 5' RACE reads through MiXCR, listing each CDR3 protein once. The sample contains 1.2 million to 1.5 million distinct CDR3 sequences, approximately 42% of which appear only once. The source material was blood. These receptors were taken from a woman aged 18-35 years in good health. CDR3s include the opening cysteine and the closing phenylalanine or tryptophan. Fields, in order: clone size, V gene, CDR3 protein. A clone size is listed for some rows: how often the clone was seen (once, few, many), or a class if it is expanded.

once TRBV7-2 CASSLGVAGNTDTQYF
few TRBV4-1 CASSQDEEQDEKLFF
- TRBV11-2 CASNSWDPWGHNSPLHF
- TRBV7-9 CASSPGDREQETQYF
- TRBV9 CASSVGNSGGGPQHF
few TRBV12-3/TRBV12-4 CASNGAGYNEQFF
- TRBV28 CASRPYLPGQGPNEQFF
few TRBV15 CATSRAGTDTQYF
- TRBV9 CASSVVGSRQETQYF
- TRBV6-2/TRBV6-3 CASSPRGTSPYNERFF
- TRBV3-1 CASSQEGAGRAYGYTF
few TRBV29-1 CSVEGGGASEYNEQFF
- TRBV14 CASSQSEGRMYEQYF
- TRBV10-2 CASRAREASTGELFF
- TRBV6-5 CASSYRKGAYGYTF
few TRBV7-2 CASSLYESLGDTQYF
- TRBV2 CASSSHPGTEAFF
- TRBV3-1 CASSTPLLAGEETQYF
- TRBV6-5 CASGLSGSRETQYF
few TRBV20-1 CSAGAGEKAGELFF
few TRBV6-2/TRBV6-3 CASRPRPPSNYGYTF
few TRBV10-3 CAISPGGRGTDTQYF
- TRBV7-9 CAIQGEGYTF
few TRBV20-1 CSASNTGLAGASAADTQYF
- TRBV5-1 CASSLARWTDKETQYF
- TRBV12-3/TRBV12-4 CATAGGGSTDTQYF
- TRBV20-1 CSAREGSGELFF
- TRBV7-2 CASSPQRNAYGQYF
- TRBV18 CASSPMDRPYGYTF
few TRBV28 CASSPNRGGNQPQHF
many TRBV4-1 CASSQDRDRRNEKLFF
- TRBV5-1 CASSPDAGYSNQPQHF
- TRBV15 CATSRRPGQGVGNYGYTF
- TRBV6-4 CASSEGPNTDTQYF
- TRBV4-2 CASSQDQVSYNEQFF
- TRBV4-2 CASSQERGKVAGAVNEQFF
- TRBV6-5 CASSYSGPSRTGNYNEQFF
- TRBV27 CASSLEVAGGQEQFF
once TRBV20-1 CSARDSLAGGANTGELFF
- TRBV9 CASSAGTSGTQETQYF
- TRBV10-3 CAISESGGLNNERYF
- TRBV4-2 CAAGVEGTEQYF
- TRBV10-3 CAISDGQNSLYEQYF